These 9 T cell receptor beta chains were sequenced from one sample in a study of T cell responses to AZD1222 COVID-19 vaccine. TCRdb's table, derived via immunoSEQ multiplex PCR, lists solely in-frame clones and lacks some. This table has about 120,000 clones, around 90% appearing once. Source: peripheral blood, taken on day 0 of AZD1222 vaccination. These receptors were obtained from an adult in good health.

This clone was counted once. This chain links TRBV11-3 with TRBJ2-2; 8 nucleotides align to TRBD2. CDR1 and CDR2 (germline): SGHNT, YENEEA. The J segment lost 4 bases and the V segment lost 4 bases, leaving 14 bases of the junction unmatched. CDR3 length equals 18 residues. The CDR3, as DNA: TGTGCCAGCAGCTCCCGGTTCGGGGGGGACTTCGGCACCGGGGAGCTGTTTTTT. This sequence encodes CASSSRFGGDFGTGELFF. Full variable domain (remainder filled in from reference TRBV11-3 and TRBJ2-2): EAGVVQSPRYKIIEKKQPVAFWCNPISGHNTLYWYLQNLGQGPELLIRYENEEAVDDSQLPKDRFSAERLKGVDSTLKIQPAELGDSAVYLCASSSRFGGDFGTGELFFGEGSRLTVL.

The chain carries TRBV9 and TRBJ1-1; the D is unclear. CDR1 and CDR2 from the germline V gene are SGDLS and YYNGEE. This CDR3 contains 13 residues. The ends were cut back, 1 base at V and 1 base at J, with 5 bases in the middle. The CDR3 loop reads CASSVRPNTEAFF. The CDR3 DNA sequence: TGTGCCAGCAGCGTACGTCCGAACACTGAAGCTTTCTTT. The full variable domain, with the rest looked up from reference TRBV9 and TRBJ1-1, is DSGVTQTPKHLITATGQRVTLRCSPRSGDLSVYWYQQSLDQGLQFLIQYYNGEERAKGNILERFSAQQFPDLHSELNLSSLELGDSALYFCASSVRPNTEAFFGQGTRLTVV.

In this sample, this clone turned up once. The V call is TRBV12-3 or TRBV12-4, the J call TRBJ1-4; no firm D call. Trimming removed 7 bases from V and 3 bases from J, with 6 bases in between. This CDR3 contains 12 residues. The CDR3 sequence: CASTGSNEKLFF. CDR3 in DNA: TGTGCCAGCACTGGGTCTAATGAAAAACTGTTTTTT.

Here the CDR3 reads CATPRESGNTIYF. CDR3 nucleotides: TGTGCCACCCCTCGGGAGTCTGGAAACACCATATATTTT. This chain links TRBV12-3 or TRBV12-4 with TRBJ1-3; no firm D call. The V end was cut by 10 bases, the J end by 1 base, with 11 bases between. The CDR3 runs 13 residues.

This sequence joins TRBV28 and TRBJ1-1; D is unclear. Trimming pared 6 bases from V and 7 bases from J, leaving 9 bases between. Looked up from germline, CDR1 is MDHEN and CDR2 is SYDVKM. CDR3 size: 11 residues. This CDR3 is CASRTRGEAFF. The CDR3 nucleotides are TGTGCCAGCAGGACACGGGGTGAAGCTTTCTTT.

The J gene is TRBJ1-2, the V gene TRBV9, with D possibly being TRBD1 (5 bases). The CDR3 loop spans 18 amino acids. CDR1 is SGDLS and CDR2 is YYNGEE in the germline V gene. V lost 4 bases, J lost 8 bases, and 30 bases lay in between. Here the CDR3 DNA reads TGTGCCAGCAGCTCCGGGGGTATTCTATCTGTGTCGAGTAAGGGCTACACCTTC. It yields the protein CASSSGGILSVSSKGYTF.

V and J are TRBV10-2 and TRBJ2-1; TRBD1 matches 8 bases. Germline V gene lookup returns CDR1 WSHSY and CDR2 SAAADI. This CDR3 has 15 amino acids. The junction had 14 bases not matched to a gene; V was cut back by 8 bases and J by 8 bases. CDR3 amino acids: CASCGWAGGGDEQFF. The CDR3 nucleotides are TGCGCCAGCTGTGGGTGGGCAGGGGGCGGGGATGAGCAGTTCTTC.

The chain has TRBV28 and TRBJ1-5, with D possibly matching TRBD1 (6 bases). Per the germline V gene, CDR1 is MDHEN and CDR2 is SYDVKM. Trimming took off 8 bases at V and 3 bases at J, with 11 bases between the two ends. CDR3 length equals 13 residues. Written as DNA, the CDR3 is TGTGCCAGCGGGGACACCTCCAATCAGCCCCAGCATTTT. Its translation is CASGDTSNQPQHF.

The chain uses TRBV5-5 and TRBJ2-5; a possible D gene is TRBD2 (6 bases). Germline values: CDR1 SGHKS, CDR2 YYEKEE (reference sequence). V lost 6 bases to trimming and J lost 5 bases, with 11 bases between them. There are 12 residues in the CDR3. The DNA of the CDR3 is TGTGCCAGCAACCTACGGGGGGAGACCCAGTACTTC. Protein sequence: CASNLRGETQYF. Using reference TRBV5-5 and TRBJ2-5 for the parts outside the CDR3, the full variable domain is DAGVTQSPTHLIKTRGQQVTLRCSPISGHKSVSWYQQVLGQGPQFIFQYYEKEERGRGNFPDRFSARQFPNYSSELNVNALLLGDSALYLCASNLRGETQYFGPGTRLLVL.